This T cell receptor beta chain was captured by sequencing in a study of cytomegalovirus exposure and HLA in healthy donors. The PCR used 60 Vbeta and 13 Jbeta primers. Produced via immunoSEQ multiplex PCR; TCRdb's table is partial and in-frame only. The sample includes 59,000 or so clones, around 86% of them seen just once. Whole-study results and caveats: Later work found most CMV-associated TCR beta chains apparently HLA-restricted. TCR beta V segments were, for the most part, productive about 90% or about 30% of the time in an earlier analysis.

Regarding this clone: The target antigen is unknown.

Germline V gene lookup returns CDR1 SGHTA and CDR2 FQGNSA. V was pared by 3 bases and J by 6 bases, with 4 bases of the junction left unmatched. This CDR3 comprises 14 residues. This clonotype was obtained from a female donor in good health and CMV-seronegative. The rearrangement uses TRBV7-2 and TRBJ2-2; 7 bases line up with TRBD1. Sequenced material: PBMCs. CDR3 sequence: CASSFKGGSGELFF. As DNA, the CDR3 is TGTGCCAGCAGCTTCAAAGGGGGCTCCGGGGAGCTGTTTTTT.